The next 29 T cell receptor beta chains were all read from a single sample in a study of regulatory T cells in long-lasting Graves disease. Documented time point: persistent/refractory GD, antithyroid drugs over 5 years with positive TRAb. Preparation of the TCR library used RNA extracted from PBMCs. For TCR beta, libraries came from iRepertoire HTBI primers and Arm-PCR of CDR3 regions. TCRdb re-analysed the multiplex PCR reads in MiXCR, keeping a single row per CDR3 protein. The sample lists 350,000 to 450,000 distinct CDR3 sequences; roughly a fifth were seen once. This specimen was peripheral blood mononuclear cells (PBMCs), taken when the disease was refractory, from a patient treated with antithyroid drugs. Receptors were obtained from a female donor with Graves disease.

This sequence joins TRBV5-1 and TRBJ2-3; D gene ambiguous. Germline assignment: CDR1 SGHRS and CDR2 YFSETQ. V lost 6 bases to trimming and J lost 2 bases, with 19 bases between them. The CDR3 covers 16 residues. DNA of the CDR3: TGCGCCAGCAACTTCGGCGGCAGATCGGACACAGATACGCAGTATTTT. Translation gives CASNFGGRSDTDTQYF. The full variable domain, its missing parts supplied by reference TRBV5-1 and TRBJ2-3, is KAGVTQTPRYLIKTRGQQVTLSCSPISGHRSVSWYQQTPGQGLQFLFEYFSETQRNKGNFPGRFSGRQFSNSRSEMNVSTLELGDSALYLCASNFGGRSDTDTQYFGPGTRLTVL.

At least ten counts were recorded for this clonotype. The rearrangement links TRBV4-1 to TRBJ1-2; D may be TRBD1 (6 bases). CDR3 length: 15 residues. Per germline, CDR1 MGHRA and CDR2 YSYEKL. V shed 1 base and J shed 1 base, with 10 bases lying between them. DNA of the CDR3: TGCGCCAGCAGCCAAGGCTCAGGGGTTAACTATGGCTACACCTTC. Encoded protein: CASSQGSGVNYGYTF.

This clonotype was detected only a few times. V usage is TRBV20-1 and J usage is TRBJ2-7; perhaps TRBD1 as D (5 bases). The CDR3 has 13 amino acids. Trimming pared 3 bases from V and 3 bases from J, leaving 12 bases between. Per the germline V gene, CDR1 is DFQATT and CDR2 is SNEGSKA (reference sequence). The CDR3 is CSARVRVSYEQYF. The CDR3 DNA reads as TGCAGTGCTAGGGTCAGGGTTAGCTACGAGCAGTACTTC.

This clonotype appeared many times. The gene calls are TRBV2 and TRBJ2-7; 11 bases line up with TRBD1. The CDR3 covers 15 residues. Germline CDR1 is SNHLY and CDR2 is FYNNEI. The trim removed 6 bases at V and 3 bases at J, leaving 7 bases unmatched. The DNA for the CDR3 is TGTGCCAGCAGGAGACCCGGGACAGGGGGCTACGAGCAGTACTTC. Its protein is CASRRPGTGGYEQYF. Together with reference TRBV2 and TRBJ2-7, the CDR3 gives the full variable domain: EPEVTQTPSHQVTQMGQEVILRCVPISNHLYFYWYRQILGQKVEFLVSFYNNEISEKSEIFDDQFSVERPDGSNFTLKIRSTKLEDSAMYFCASRRPGTGGYEQYFGPGTRLTVT.

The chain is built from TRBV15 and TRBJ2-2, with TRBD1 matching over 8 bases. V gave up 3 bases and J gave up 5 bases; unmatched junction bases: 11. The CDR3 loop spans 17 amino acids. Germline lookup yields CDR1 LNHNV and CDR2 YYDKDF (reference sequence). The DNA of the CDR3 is TGTGCCACCAGCAGCCGTTCCGGGACAGGCTGGACCGGGGAGCTGTTTTTT. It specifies CATSSRSGTGWTGELFF.

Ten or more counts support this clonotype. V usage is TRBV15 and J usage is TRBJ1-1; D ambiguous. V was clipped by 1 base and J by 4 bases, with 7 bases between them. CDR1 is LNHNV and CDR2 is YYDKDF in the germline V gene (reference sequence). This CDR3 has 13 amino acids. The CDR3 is CATSRGGSTEAFF. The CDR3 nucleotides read TGTGCCACCAGCAGAGGTGGGAGCACTGAAGCTTTCTTT.

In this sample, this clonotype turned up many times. The DNA of the CDR3 is TGCAGTGCTAGAGATTCGGGTTGGGTTAATCAGTACTTC. Residues: CSARDSGWVNQYF. This chain joins TRBV20-1 and TRBJ2-4, with D unresolved. This CDR3 contains 13 residues. The germline V and J ends were trimmed by 0 bases and 12 bases, with 15 bases remaining between them. CDR1 is DFQATT and CDR2 is SNEGSKA in the germline V gene (reference sequence).

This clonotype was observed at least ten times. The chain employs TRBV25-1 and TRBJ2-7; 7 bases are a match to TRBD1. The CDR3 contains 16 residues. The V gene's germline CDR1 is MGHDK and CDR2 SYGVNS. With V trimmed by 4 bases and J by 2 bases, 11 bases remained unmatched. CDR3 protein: CASSAVGQGVAYEQYF. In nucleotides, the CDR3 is TGTGCCAGCAGTGCCGTAGGGCAGGGGGTTGCCTACGAGCAGTACTTC.

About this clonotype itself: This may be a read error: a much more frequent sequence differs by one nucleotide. CDR3 nucleotides: TGTGCCAGCAGCTTCGGCTTGGGGATTGAGCAGTACTTC. Protein product: CASSFGLGIEQYF. The genes are TRBV7-9 and TRBJ2-7; D unclear. V was cut by 3 bases and J by 7 bases, with 13 bases left in between. CDR3 length: 13 residues. Per germline, CDR1 SEHNR and CDR2 FQNEAQ (reference sequence).

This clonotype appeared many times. CDR3 sequence reads: CASSLGPYQETQYF. CDR3 nucleotide sequence: TGTGCCAGCAGCTTAGGCCCGTACCAAGAGACCCAGTACTTC. The chain combines TRBV13 with TRBJ2-5, with D uncertain. V lost 0 bases, J lost 0 bases, and 5 bases lay in between. The germline CDR1 and CDR2 sequences are PRHDT and FYEKMQ (reference sequence). There are 14 residues in the CDR3.

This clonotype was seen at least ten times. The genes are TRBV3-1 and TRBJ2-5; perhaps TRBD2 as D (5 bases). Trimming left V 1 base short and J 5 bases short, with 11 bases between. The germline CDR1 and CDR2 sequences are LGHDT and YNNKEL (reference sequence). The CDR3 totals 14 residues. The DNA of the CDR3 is TGTGCCAGCAGCCAAGCGGACGCGGGTGAGACCCAGTACTTC. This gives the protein CASSQADAGETQYF.

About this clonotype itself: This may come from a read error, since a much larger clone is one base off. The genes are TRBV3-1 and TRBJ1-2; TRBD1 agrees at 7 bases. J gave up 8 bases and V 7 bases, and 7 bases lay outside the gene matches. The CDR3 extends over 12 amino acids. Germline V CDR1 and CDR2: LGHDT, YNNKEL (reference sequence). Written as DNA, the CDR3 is TGTGCCAGCACCCAGACAGGGCCCGGCTACACCTTC. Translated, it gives CASTQTGPGYTF.

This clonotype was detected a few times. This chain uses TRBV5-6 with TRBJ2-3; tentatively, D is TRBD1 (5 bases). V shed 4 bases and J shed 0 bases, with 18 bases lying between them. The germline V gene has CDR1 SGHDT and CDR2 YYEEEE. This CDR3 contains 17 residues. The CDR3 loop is CASSLRQSRRSTDTQYF. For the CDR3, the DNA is TGTGCCAGCAGCCTGAGACAGTCTCGGCGCAGCACAGATACGCAGTATTTT.

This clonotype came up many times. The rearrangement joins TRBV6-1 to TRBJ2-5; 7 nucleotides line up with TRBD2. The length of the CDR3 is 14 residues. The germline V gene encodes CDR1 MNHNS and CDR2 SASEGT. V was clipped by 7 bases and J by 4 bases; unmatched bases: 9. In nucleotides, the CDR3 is TGTGCCAGCATTCTCGCGGGAGTCAGAGAGACCCAGTACTTC. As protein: CASILAGVRETQYF.

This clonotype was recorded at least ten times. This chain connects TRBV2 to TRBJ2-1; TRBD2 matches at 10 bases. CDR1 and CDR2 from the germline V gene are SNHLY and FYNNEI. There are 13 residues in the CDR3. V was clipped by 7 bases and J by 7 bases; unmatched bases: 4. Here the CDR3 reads CASTLTSGNEQFF. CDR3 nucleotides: TGTGCCAGCACCTTGACTAGCGGGAATGAGCAGTTCTTC.

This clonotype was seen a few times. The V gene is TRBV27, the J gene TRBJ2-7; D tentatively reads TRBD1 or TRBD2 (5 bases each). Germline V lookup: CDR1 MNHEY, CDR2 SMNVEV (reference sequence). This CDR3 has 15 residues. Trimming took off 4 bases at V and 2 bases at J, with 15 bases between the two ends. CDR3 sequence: CASSSYRDHTYEQYF. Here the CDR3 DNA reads TGTGCCAGCAGTTCCTACCGGGACCACACCTACGAGCAGTACTTC.

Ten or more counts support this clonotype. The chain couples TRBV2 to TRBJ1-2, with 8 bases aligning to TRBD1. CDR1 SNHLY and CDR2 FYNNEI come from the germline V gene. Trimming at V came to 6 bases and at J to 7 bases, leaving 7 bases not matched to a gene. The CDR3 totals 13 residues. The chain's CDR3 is CASSAGQAAGYTF. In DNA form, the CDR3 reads TGTGCCAGCAGCGCGGGACAGGCGGCTGGCTACACCTTC.

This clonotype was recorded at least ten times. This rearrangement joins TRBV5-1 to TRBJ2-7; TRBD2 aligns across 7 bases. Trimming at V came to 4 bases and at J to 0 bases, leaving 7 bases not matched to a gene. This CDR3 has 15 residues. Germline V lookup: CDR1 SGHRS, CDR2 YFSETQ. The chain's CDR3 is CASSMGQRDSYEQYF. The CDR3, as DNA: TGCGCCAGCAGCATGGGGCAGCGGGACTCCTACGAGCAGTACTTC.

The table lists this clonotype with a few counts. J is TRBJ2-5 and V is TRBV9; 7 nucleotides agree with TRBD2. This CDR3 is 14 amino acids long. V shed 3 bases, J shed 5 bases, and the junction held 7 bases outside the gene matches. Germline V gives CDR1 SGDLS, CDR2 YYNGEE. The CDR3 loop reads CASSETGAGETQYF. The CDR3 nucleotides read TGTGCCAGCAGCGAGACGGGAGCGGGGGAGACCCAGTACTTC. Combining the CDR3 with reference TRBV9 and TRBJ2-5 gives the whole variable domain DSGVTQTPKHLITATGQRVTLRCSPRSGDLSVYWYQQSLDQGLQFLIQYYNGEERAKGNILERFSAQQFPDLHSELNLSSLELGDSALYFCASSETGAGETQYFGPGTRLLVL.

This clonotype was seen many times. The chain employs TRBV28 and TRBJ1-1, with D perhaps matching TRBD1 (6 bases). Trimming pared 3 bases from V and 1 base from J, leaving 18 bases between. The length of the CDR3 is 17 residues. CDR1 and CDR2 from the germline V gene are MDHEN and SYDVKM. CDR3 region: CASSFDRNFIPNTEAFF. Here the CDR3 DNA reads TGTGCCAGCAGTTTTGACAGGAATTTTATTCCGAACACTGAAGCTTTCTTT.

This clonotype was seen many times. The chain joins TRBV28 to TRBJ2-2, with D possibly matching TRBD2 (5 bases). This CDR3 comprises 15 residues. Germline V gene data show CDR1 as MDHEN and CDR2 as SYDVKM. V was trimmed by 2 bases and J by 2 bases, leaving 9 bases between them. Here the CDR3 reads CASSLEAANTGELFF. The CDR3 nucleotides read TGTGCCAGCAGTTTAGAAGCGGCAAACACCGGGGAGCTGTTTTTT.

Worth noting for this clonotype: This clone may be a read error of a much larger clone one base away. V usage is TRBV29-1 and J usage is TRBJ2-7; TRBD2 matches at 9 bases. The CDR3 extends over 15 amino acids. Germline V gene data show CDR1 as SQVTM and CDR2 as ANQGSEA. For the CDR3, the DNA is TGCAGCGTTGAAGGGGGCTTAGCGGGAGCCACCGAGCAGCACTTC. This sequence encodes CSVEGGLAGATEQHF.

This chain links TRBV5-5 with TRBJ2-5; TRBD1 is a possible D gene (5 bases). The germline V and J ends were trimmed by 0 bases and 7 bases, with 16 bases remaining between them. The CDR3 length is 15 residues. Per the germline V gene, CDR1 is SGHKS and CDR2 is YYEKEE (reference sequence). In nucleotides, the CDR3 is TGTGCCAGCAGCTTGGAAGGACAACGTCGAGGGACCCAGTACTTC. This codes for CASSLEGQRRGTQYF. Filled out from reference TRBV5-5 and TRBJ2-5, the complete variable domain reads DAGVTQSPTHLIKTRGQQVTLRCSPISGHKSVSWYQQVLGQGPQFIFQYYEKEERGRGNFPDRFSARQFPNYSSELNVNALLLGDSALYLCASSLEGQRRGTQYFGPGTRLLVL.

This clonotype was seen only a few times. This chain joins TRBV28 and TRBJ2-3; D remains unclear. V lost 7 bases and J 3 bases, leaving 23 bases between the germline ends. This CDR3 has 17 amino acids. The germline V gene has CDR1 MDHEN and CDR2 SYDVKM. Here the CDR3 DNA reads TGTGCCAGCACTGTTTCCTTCCGGAGACGAATAACAGATACGCAGTATTTT. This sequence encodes CASTVSFRRRITDTQYF. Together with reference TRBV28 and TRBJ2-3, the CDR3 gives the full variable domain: DVKVTQSSRYLVKRTGEKVFLECVQDMDHENMFWYRQDPGLGLRLIYFSYDVKMKEKGDIPEGYSVSREKKERFSLILESASTNQTSMYLCASTVSFRRRITDTQYFGPGTRLTVL.

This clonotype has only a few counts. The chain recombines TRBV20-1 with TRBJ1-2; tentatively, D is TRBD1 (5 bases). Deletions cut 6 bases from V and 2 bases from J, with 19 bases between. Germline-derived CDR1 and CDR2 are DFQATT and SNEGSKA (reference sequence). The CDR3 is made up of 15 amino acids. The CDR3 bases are TGCAGTGCAAATCCGTGGGGCGGACTAAACTATGGCTACACCTTC. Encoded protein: CSANPWGGLNYGYTF.

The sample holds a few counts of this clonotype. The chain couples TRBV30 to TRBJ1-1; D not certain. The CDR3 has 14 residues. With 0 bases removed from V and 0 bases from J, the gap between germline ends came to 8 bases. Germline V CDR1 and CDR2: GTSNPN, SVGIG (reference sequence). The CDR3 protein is CAWSVPLLNTEAFF. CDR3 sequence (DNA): TGTGCCTGGAGTGTACCCCTACTGAACACTGAAGCTTTCTTT. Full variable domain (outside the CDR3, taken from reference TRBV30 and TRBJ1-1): SQTIHQWPATLVQPVGSPLSLECTVEGTSNPNLYWYRQAAGRGLQLLFYSVGIGQISSEVPQNLSASRPQDRQFILSSKKLLLSDSGFYLCAWSVPLLNTEAFFGQGTRLTVV.

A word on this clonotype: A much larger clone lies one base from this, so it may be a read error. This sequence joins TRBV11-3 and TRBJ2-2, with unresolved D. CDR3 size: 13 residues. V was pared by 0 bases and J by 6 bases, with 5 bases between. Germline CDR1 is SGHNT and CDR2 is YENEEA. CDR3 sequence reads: CASSLESAGELFF. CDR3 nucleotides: TGTGCCAGCAGCTTAGAGTCGGCCGGGGAGCTGTTTTTT.

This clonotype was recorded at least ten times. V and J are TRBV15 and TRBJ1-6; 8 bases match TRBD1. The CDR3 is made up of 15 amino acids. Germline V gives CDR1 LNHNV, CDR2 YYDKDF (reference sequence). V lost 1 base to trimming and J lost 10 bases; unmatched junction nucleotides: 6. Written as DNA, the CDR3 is TGTGCCACCAGCAGAGGACAGGGGTACGGGTCACCCCTCCACTTT. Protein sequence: CATSRGQGYGSPLHF.

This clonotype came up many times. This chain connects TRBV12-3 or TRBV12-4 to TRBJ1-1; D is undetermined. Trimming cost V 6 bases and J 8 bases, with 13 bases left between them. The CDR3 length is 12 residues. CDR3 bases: TGTGCCAGCAGGACCGCGGATATGGAAGCTTTCTTT. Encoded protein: CASRTADMEAFF.